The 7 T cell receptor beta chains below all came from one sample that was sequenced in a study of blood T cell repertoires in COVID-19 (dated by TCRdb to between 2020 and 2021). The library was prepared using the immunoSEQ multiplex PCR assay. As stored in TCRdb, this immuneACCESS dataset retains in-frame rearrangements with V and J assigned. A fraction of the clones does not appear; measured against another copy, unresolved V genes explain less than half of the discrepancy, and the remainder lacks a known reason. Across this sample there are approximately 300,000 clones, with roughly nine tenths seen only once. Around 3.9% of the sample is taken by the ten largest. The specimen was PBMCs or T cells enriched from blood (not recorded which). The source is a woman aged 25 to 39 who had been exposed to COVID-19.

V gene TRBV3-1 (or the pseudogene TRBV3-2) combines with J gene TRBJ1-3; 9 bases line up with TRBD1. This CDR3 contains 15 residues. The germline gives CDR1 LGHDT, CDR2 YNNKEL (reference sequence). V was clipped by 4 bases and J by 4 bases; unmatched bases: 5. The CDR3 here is CASSRGQGQGNTIYF. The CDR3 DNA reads TGTGCCAGCAGCCGGGGACAGGGCCAGGGAAACACCATATATTTT.

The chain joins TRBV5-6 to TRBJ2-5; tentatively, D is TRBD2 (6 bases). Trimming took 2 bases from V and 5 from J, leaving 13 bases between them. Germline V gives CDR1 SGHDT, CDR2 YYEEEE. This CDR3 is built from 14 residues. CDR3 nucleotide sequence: TGTGCCAGCAGCTTAGGACTAATCTCGGAGACCCAGTACTTC. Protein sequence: CASSLGLISETQYF.

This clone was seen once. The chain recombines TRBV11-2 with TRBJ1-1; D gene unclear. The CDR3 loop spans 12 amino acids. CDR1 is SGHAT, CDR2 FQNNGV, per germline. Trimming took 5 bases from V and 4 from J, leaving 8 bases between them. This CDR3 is CASSHRGTEAFF. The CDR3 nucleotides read TGTGCCAGCAGCCACCGGGGCACTGAAGCTTTCTTT. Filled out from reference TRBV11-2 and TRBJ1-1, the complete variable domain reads EAGVAQSPRYKIIEKRQSVAFWCNPISGHATLYWYQQILGQGPKLLIQFQNNGVVDDSQLPKDRFSAERLKGVDSTLKIQPAKLEDSAVYLCASSHRGTEAFFGQGTRLTVV.

The chain's CDR3 is CASSLTGESQPQHF. In nucleotides, the CDR3 is TGTGCCAGCAGTTTGACAGGGGAGAGTCAGCCCCAGCATTTT. The chain is built from TRBV6-5 and TRBJ1-5; 8 positions match TRBD1. V dropped 4 bases and J dropped 6; count of bases not matched to a gene: 5. The CDR3 covers 14 residues. The germline CDR1 and CDR2 sequences are MNHEY and SVGAGI.

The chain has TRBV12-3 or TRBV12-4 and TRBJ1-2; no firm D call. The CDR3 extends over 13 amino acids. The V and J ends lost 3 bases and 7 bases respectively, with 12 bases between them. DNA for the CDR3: TGTGCCAGCAGTTTGGCGGGGTTCCCTGGCTACACCTTC. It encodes CASSLAGFPGYTF.

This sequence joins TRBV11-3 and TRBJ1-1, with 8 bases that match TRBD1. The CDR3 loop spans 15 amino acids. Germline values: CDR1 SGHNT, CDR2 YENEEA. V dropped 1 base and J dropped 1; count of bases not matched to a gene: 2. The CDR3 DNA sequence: TGTGCCAGCAGCTTAGGAGGGACAGGGAACACTGAAGCTTTCTTT. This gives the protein CASSLGGTGNTEAFF.

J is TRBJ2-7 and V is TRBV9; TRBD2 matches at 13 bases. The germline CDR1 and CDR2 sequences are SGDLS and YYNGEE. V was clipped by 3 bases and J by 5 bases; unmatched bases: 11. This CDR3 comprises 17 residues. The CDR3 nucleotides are TGTGCCAGCAGCGGGCGAACTTCCGGGACTAGCGGGGACGAGCAGTACTTC. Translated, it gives CASSGRTSGTSGDEQYF.